This note documents a single T cell receptor (beta chain) sequence. No antigen is known for it. No qualities accompany the bases; no much larger clone lies one base away. The germline V gene gives CDR1 as SGHRS and CDR2 as YFSETQ. The CDR3 covers 14 residues, taking in both the cysteine and the phenylalanine. Just CDR3 DNA is preserved here, 42 bases in frame from base 1. V is clipped by 3 bases and J by 0 bases, and the sequence between their germline boundaries is 4 bases long. Adults with ileal or ileocolonic Crohn's disease and an indication for ileocolonic resection were eligible for inclusion. Whole ileal mucosal biopsies were stored frozen at -80°C before DNA extraction. Genomic DNA was extracted from frozen whole biopsies using a TRizol-based method and was quantified with a NanoDrop 2000 spectrophotometer. Approximately 550 nanograms of biopsy DNA per sample were submitted for commercial TCRB immunosequencing. CDR3 regions were amplified from genomic DNA by Adaptive Biotechnology using a two-step, amplification bias-controlled multiplex PCR. In the first PCR, primers covered every V and J gene segment, and in the second PCR, barcodes and Illumina adapters were added. CDR3 libraries were sequenced using an Illumina instrument. Regarding the original processing steps: Analysis combined the vendor-provided pipelines with custom analysis of raw data in R/Bioconductor under R version 3.3.0. Clonality, which ranges from 0 to 1, was calculated as the inverse of the normalised Shannon entropy across all productive clones. The repertoire share taken up by the top 100 clones defined high-frequency clones, and only clones that passed a 95% confidence test were kept. The Simpson index measured repertoire diversity, and the Morisita-Horn index measured overlap between samples. Imported from immuneACCESS, the table was reduced by TCRdb to in-frame sequences with V and J called. These copies leave out some clones; in studies compared against another copy, an unresolved V gene accounts for under half, and the cause of the remainder is not known. The V and J calls and the clone size are those of that table, but D and trimming were determined from the DNA. The sample yields 5,000 to 6,500 clones; 80% were counted once. Roughly 27% of the sample lies in the top ten.

The data are from a study of T cell repertoires in ileal Crohn's disease (dated by TCRdb to about 2019). Study-wide context: Median disease duration was roughly 8.2 years, and about 40% of patients were identified as active smokers at the time of surgery. Surgery was performed for a complication in all patients, with stricturing disease in about 60% and penetrating disease in around 40%. Roughly half of the patients were given postoperative therapy, with around eleven receiving thiopurines and under 20 receiving anti-TNF agents. TCR repertoire analysis was performed in around 57 Crohn's disease patients drawn from a prospective multicentre cohort. Running in parallel with the study was a multicentre cohort set up to find predictors of early endoscopic recurrence following ileocolonic resection. A Rutgeerts score higher than i0 was the definition used for endoscopic postoperative recurrence. A total of about 150 mucosal samples from about 50 patients were sequenced, with samples obtained at several locations on the surgical specimen and at postoperative endoscopy. General study outcomes and caveats: Higher high-frequency clone percentages at surgery were associated with endoscopic recurrence; all patients with clonality above 26.8% (18/57) had recurrence. More high-frequency clones were carried by sorted CD8 T cells than by CD4 T cells, suggesting that mucosal expansions were mainly CD8. Only a subgroup of patients, of unstated size, had mucosal CD4 and CD8 T cells sorted and sequenced. A significantly higher proportion of clonal expansions was observed in active smokers at surgery than in non-smokers (approximately 26% vs 20%, p=0.02).

The chain links TRBV5-1 with TRBJ2-6, with the D gene not clear enough to name. Source material: ileal tissue. The receptor's source is an adult with Crohn's disease. At the DNA level, the sequence is TGCGCCAGCAGCTCCTACTCTGGGGCCAACGTCCTGACTTTC. This translates into CASSSYSGANVLTF.